Listed here are 22 T cell receptor beta chains from one sample, sequenced in a study of shared clonotypes between healthy human individuals. Profiling relied on immunoSEQ multiplex PCR, and the TCRdb table lists in-frame clones only, not all of them. The table has about 490,000 clones, about 79% seen once; the top ten hold under 15%. The sample taken for sequencing was PBMCs. All receptors derive from a woman aged 35 to 49 in good health. Some clones in this sample may be carry-over from other donors' samples.

The chain links TRBV6-5 to TRBJ2-5; D unresolved. This CDR3 is 14 amino acids long. Germline V CDR1 and CDR2: MNHEY, SVGAGI. Trimming left V 2 bases short and J 4 bases short, with 11 bases between. The CDR3, as DNA: TGTGCCAGCAGTTACGGGGATTCTAGAGAGACCCAGTACTTC. Its translation is CASSYGDSRETQYF.

The V and J genes are TRBV2 and TRBJ2-3; D remains unclear. The germline V gene encodes CDR1 SNHLY and CDR2 FYNNEI. This CDR3 spans 13 amino acids. V lost 7 bases to trimming and J lost 5 bases, with 13 bases between them. CDR3: CASNPRTVDTQYF. In nucleotides, the CDR3 is TGTGCCAGCAATCCCCGGACCGTAGATACGCAGTATTTT.

This clone came up once. An end of the junction differs from the germline gene, which may be a read error. The gene calls are TRBV7-8 and TRBJ2-5; D remains ambiguous. The DNA end is more similar to TRBJ2-7, so the J call may be wrong. The CDR3 covers 15 residues. Germline CDR1 and CDR2: SGHVS and FQNEAQ. CDR3 in DNA: TGTGACAGCAGTTTCCTCCGATACTCACCCTACGAGCAGTACTTC. Protein product: CDSSFLRYSPYEQYF.

This clone appeared a few times. The rearrangement joins TRBV7-6 to TRBJ2-1, with D perhaps matching TRBD1 or TRBD2 (6 bases each). The CDR3 extends over 13 amino acids. Germline V CDR1 and CDR2: SGHVS, FNYEAQ. V was clipped by 4 bases and J by 9 bases, with 13 bases between them. CDR3: CASSWGEGGEQFF. In DNA, the CDR3 is TGTGCCAGCAGCTGGGGTGAGGGGGGTGAGCAGTTCTTC.

The chain couples TRBV28 to TRBJ1-2; no reliable D call. V was shortened by 1 base and J by 8 bases, with 8 bases between the two germline ends. Germline V gives CDR1 MDHEN, CDR2 SYDVKM. The CDR3 spans 12 residues. This chain's CDR3 is CASSLYSGGYTF. For the CDR3, the DNA is TGTGCCAGCAGTTTATACTCTGGCGGCTACACCTTC.

This chain uses TRBV5-1 with TRBJ2-6; either TRBD1 or TRBD2 may fit D (6 bases each). The CDR3 sequence is 18 residues long. V lost 0 bases and J lost 0, with 13 bases in between. Germline V CDR1 and CDR2: SGHRS, YFSETQ. In nucleotides, the CDR3 is TGCGCCAGCAGCTTGGCTGGGGGGCCCCGCTCTGGGGCCAACGTCCTGACTTTC. Its translation: CASSLAGGPRSGANVLTF.

The chain links TRBV29-1 to TRBJ2-1; D possibly corresponds to TRBD1 (5 bases). Germline lookup yields CDR1 SQVTM and CDR2 ANQGSEA. V was cut by 7 bases and J by 5 bases, with 9 bases left in between. The CDR3 has 11 amino acids. The CDR3 coding sequence is TGCAGCGCCACAGGTAACAATGAGCAGTTCTTC. Protein sequence: CSATGNNEQFF.

As to this clone: The sample has other DNA sequences that encode this CDR3 too. This chain links TRBV7-2 with TRBJ2-7; D is perhaps TRBD2 (5 bases). Trimming took off 2 bases at V and 4 bases at J, with 21 bases between the two ends. Germline CDR1 SGHTA, CDR2 FQGNSA. The CDR3 sequence is 17 residues long. The CDR3 spells CASSLRSGERPPYEQYF. CDR3 DNA: TGTGCCAGCAGCTTACGATCGGGCGAGCGGCCACCATACGAGCAGTACTTC.

With regard to this clone: An end of the junction does not agree with germline; a read error may underlie this. The rearrangement links TRBV20-1 to TRBJ1-1; D possibly corresponds to TRBD1 (6 bases). The CDR3 runs to 11 residues. Germline assignment: CDR1 DFQATT and CDR2 SNEGSKA (reference sequence). The CDR3 DNA reads as TGCAGTGCAAGACAGGCTACTGGAGCTTTCTTT. Encoded protein: CSARQATGAFF.

On this clone itself: Compared with germline, one end of the junction differs, possibly owing to a read error. This sample also contains other DNA sequences that code for the same CDR3. This chain links TRBV6-1 with TRBJ1-5; 7 nucleotides line up with TRBD1. Germline V CDR1 and CDR2: MNHNS, SASEGT. The CDR3 has 16 amino acids. The CDR3 region is CASSELQGYSNQPQHF. The CDR3 DNA follows: TGTGCCAGCAGTGAATTACAGGGGTATAGCAACCAGCCCCAGCATTTT.

The CDR3 sequence is CASSPGGGTTDTQYF. The CDR3, as DNA: TGTGCCAGCAGCCCCGGGGGGGGCACCACAGATACGCAGTATTTT. This chain uses TRBV9 with TRBJ2-3; 8 bases map to TRBD2. The CDR3 has 15 amino acids. Germline V gives CDR1 SGDLS, CDR2 YYNGEE. V lost 4 bases, J lost 2 bases, and 6 bases stayed unmatched.

This chain connects TRBV10-3 to TRBJ2-7; TRBD2 matches at 8 bases. The V gene end was trimmed by 0 bases and the J gene end by 7 bases; junction bases not matched to a gene: 2. The CDR3 is 13 amino acids. The germline gives CDR1 ENHRY, CDR2 SYGVKD. CDR3 residues: CAISESGLGEQYF. CDR3 DNA: TGTGCCATCAGTGAGTCGGGACTAGGAGAGCAGTACTTC.

This sequence joins TRBV30 and TRBJ2-1; the match to TRBD2 covers 8 bases. Looked up from germline, CDR1 is GTSNPN and CDR2 is SVGIG (reference sequence). With 2 bases clipped from V and 8 bases from J, the junction kept 8 bases outside the gene matches. This CDR3 is built from 14 residues. The CDR3 DNA reads TGTGCCTGGAGTAGCGAAAGCGGGAGATATGAGCAGTTCTTC. Its protein is CAWSSESGRYEQFF.

The J gene is TRBJ2-7, the V gene TRBV10-3; D not certain. In germline, CDR1 is ENHRY, CDR2 SYGVKD. This CDR3 contains 14 residues. The ends were cut back, 6 bases at V and 2 bases at J, with 14 bases in the middle. The DNA for the CDR3 is TGTGCCATCAGCTCCCGGCAGAGCACCTACGAGCAGTACTTC. The encoded protein is CAISSRQSTYEQYF.

The rearrangement joins TRBV6-6 to TRBJ2-7; TRBD2 matches at 10 bases. The CDR3 loop spans 15 amino acids. V lost 2 bases, J lost 3 bases, and 4 bases stayed unmatched. The V gene's germline CDR1 is MNHNY and CDR2 SVGAGI (reference sequence). CDR3 region: CASSYGSGRDYEQYF. DNA of the CDR3: TGTGCCAGCAGTTACGGAAGCGGGAGGGACTACGAGCAGTACTTC.

With regard to this clone: This could be a read error, since a much larger clone is one nucleotide away. At the DNA level, this CDR3 is encoded by other sequences in the same sample as well. This chain joins TRBV5-6 and TRBJ1-1, with TRBD1 matching 7 bases. The CDR3 covers 16 residues. V shed 5 bases, J shed 6 bases, and the junction held 16 bases outside the gene matches. The germline V gene has CDR1 SGHDT and CDR2 YYEEEE. The chain's CDR3 is CASSPFDTGEGPEAFF. CDR3 DNA sequence: TGTGCCAGCAGTCCATTCGATACAGGGGAGGGTCCTGAAGCTTTCTTT.

J is TRBJ2-1 and V is TRBV5-4; 13 positions agree with TRBD2. CDR3 length equals 17 residues. V lost 4 bases and J lost 0; bases outside the gene matches: 4. Germline V CDR1 and CDR2: SGHNT, YYREEE (reference sequence). The CDR3 loop is CASSSGTSGISYNEQFF. The DNA for the CDR3 is TGTGCCAGCAGCAGCGGGACTAGCGGGATCTCCTACAATGAGCAGTTCTTC.

The gene calls are TRBV19 and TRBJ1-1; 10 bases are a match to TRBD1. Germline trimming cut 5 bases from V and 4 bases from J; bases unmatched to any gene: 10. This CDR3 spans 16 amino acids. In germline, CDR1 is LNHDA, CDR2 SQIVND (reference sequence). The CDR3 sequence is CASSAVGTGVGTEAFF. The CDR3 DNA follows: TGTGCCAGTAGTGCCGTCGGGACAGGGGTTGGCACTGAAGCTTTCTTT.

The rearrangement links TRBV21-1 to TRBJ2-3; the DNA was not compared with TRBD2, the D call given in the table. TRBV21-1 is an annotated pseudogene. CDR3 size: 14 residues. In nucleotides, the CDR3 is TGTGCCAGCAGCAAAACCTGGCCGAGGGATACGCAGTATTTT. It encodes CASSKTWPRDTQYF.

The table lists this clone with a few counts. The chain has TRBV6-5 and TRBJ1-1; D gene uncertain. The germline CDR1 and CDR2 sequences are MNHEY and SVGAGI. V was pared by 6 bases and J by 5 bases, with 7 bases between. The CDR3 runs 11 residues. DNA of the CDR3: TGTGCCAGCAGGACCGCGACTGAAGCTTTCTTT. Its protein product is CASRTATEAFF.

This chain links TRBV10-3 with TRBJ2-1; D not resolved. Deletions cut 6 bases from V and 0 bases from J, with 12 bases between. This CDR3 has 15 amino acids. Looked up from germline, CDR1 is ENHRY and CDR2 is SYGVKD. Here the CDR3 DNA reads TGTGCCATCAGAGCGCACACAACCTCCTACAATGAGCAGTTCTTC. Protein: CAIRAHTTSYNEQFF.

This sequence joins TRBV7-2 and TRBJ2-3; D is undetermined. Germline V gene lookup returns CDR1 SGHTA and CDR2 FQGNSA. The CDR3 sequence is 14 residues long. V was clipped by 5 bases and J by 1 base, with 10 bases between them. The CDR3 DNA follows: TGTGCCAGCAGCCCCGTCGGAGGCACAGATACGCAGTATTTT. Translated: CASSPVGGTDTQYF.